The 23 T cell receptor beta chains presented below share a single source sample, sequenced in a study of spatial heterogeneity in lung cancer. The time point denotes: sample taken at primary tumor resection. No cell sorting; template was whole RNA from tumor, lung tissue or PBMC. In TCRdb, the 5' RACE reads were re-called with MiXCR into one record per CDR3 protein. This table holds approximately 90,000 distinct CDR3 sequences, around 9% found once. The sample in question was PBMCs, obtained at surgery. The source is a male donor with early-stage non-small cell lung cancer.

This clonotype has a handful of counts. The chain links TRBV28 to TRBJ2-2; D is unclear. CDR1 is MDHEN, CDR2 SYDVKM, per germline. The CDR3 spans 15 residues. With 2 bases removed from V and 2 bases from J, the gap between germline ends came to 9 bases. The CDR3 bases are TGTGCCAGCAGTTTAGGTTTTTCCAACACCGGGGAGCTGTTTTTT. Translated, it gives CASSLGFSNTGELFF.

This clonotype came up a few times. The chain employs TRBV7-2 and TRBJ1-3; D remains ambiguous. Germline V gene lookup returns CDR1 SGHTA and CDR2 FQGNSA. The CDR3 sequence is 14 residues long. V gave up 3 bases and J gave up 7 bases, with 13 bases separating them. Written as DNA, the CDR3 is TGTGCCAGCAGCTTGCGGGCCGTGGGGAACACCATATATTTT. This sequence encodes CASSLRAVGNTIYF.

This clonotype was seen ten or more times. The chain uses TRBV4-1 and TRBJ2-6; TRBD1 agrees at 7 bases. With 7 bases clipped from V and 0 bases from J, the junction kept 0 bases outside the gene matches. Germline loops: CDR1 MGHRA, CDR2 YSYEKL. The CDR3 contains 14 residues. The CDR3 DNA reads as TGCGCCAGCAACAGGGGCTCTGGGGCCAACGTCCTGACTTTC. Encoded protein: CASNRGSGANVLTF.

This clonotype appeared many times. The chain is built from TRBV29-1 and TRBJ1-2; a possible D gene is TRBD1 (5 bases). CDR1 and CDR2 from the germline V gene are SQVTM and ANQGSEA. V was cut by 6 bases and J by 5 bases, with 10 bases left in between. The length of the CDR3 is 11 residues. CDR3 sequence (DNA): TGCAGCGTGGGGGATAGGTATGGCTACACCTTC. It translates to CSVGDRYGYTF.

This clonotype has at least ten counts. The CDR3 sequence is CASSLSRAGSNQPQHF. DNA of the CDR3: TGTGCCAGCAGTTTATCGCGGGCCGGTAGCAATCAGCCCCAGCATTTT. The chain employs TRBV27 and TRBJ1-5; D is unresolved. Germline values: CDR1 MNHEY, CDR2 SMNVEV (reference sequence). This CDR3 is built from 16 residues. Trimming took off 0 bases at V and 0 bases at J, with 9 bases between the two ends.

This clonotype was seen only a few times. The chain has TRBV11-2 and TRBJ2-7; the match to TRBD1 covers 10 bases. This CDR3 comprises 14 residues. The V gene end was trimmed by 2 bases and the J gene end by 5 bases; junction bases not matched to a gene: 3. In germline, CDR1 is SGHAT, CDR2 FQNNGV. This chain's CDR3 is CASSLRQGANEQYF. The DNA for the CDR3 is TGTGCCAGCAGCTTACGACAGGGGGCCAACGAGCAGTACTTC.

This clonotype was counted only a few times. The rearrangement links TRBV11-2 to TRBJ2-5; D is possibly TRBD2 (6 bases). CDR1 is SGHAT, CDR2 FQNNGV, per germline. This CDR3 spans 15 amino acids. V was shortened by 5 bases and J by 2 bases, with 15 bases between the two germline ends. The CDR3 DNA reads TGTGCCAGCAGCGCTGCCGGGGGTCCGCAAGAGACCCAGTACTTC. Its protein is CASSAAGGPQETQYF.

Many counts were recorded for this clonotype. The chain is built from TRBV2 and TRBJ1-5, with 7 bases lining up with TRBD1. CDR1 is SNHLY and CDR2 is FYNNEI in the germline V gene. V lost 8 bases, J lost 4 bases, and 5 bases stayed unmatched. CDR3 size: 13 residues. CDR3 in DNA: TGTGCCAGCGGGACAGAGCCGAATCAGCCCCAGCATTTT. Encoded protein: CASGTEPNQPQHF.

For the CDR3, the DNA is TGCAGTGCCCGGACGGGACACAGGGAGCTGTTTTTT. It translates to CSARTGHRELFF. This chain links TRBV29-1 with TRBJ2-2; possible D gene TRBD1, 6 bases. Germline V CDR1 and CDR2: SQVTM, ANQGSEA. The CDR3 is 12 amino acids.

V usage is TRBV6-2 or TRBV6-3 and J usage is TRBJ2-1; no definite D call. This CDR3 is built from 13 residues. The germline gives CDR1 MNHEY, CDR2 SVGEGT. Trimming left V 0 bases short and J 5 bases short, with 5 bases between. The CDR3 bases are TGTGCCAGCAGTTACTCAAACAACAATGAGCAGTTCTTC. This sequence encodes CASSYSNNNEQFF.

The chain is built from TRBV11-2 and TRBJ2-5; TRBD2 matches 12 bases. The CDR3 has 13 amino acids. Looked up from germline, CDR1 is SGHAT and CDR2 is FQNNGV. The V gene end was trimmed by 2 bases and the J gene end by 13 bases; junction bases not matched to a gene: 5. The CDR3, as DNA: TGTGCCAGCAGCTTAAAACTAGCGGGGGGCCCGTACTTC. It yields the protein CASSLKLAGGPYF.

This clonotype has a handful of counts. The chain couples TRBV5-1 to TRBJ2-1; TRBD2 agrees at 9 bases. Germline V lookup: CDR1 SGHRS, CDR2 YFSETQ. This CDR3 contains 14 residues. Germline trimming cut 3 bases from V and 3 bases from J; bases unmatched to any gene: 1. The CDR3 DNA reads TGCGCCAGCAGCTGGACTAGCGACTACAATGAGCAGTTCTTC. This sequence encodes CASSWTSDYNEQFF. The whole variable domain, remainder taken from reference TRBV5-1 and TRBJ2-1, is KAGVTQTPRYLIKTRGQQVTLSCSPISGHRSVSWYQQTPGQGLQFLFEYFSETQRNKGNFPGRFSGRQFSNSRSEMNVSTLELGDSALYLCASSWTSDYNEQFFGPGTRLTVL.

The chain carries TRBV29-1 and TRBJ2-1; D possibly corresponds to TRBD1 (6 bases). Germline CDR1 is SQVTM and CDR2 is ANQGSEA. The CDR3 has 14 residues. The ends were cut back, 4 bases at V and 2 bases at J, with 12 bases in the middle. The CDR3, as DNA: TGCAGCGTTGCTCGAGACAGGACCTACAATGAGCAGTTCTTC. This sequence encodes CSVARDRTYNEQFF.

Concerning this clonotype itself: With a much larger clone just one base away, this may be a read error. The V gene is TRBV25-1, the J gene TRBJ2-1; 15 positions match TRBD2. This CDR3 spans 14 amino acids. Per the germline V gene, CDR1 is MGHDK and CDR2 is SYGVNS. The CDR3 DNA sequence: TGTGCCAGCAGTGAAAGGACTAGCGGGAGGGGTACGCTCTTC. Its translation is CASSERTSGRGTLF.

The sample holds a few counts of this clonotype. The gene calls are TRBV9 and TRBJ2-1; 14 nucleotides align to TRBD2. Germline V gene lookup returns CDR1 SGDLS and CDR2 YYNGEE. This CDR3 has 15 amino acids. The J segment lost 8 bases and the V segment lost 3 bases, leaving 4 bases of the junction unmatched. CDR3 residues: CASSARLAGGHEQFF. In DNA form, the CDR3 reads TGTGCCAGCAGCGCCCGACTAGCGGGGGGGCATGAGCAGTTCTTC.

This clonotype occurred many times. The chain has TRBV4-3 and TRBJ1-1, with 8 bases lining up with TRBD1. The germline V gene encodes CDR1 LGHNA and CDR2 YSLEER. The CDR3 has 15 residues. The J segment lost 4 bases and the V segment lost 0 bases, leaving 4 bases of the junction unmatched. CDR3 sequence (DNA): TGCGCCAGCAGCCAAGATCATACAGGGGGCACTGAAGCTTTCTTT. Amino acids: CASSQDHTGGTEAFF.

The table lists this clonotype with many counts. The CDR3 coding sequence is TGTGCTAGTGGAACCGGGACTAGCGGGGGCGACCCCTACAATGAGCAGTTCTTC. Its protein product is CASGTGTSGGDPYNEQFF. The chain combines TRBV12-5 with TRBJ2-1; 14 nucleotides align to TRBD2. The J segment lost 2 bases and the V segment lost 6 bases, leaving 9 bases of the junction unmatched. CDR3 length: 18 amino acids. CDR1 is LGHNT, CDR2 FRNRAP, per germline.

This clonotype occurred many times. The CDR3 DNA reads as TGTGCCAGCAGCTTCACGAACACCGGGGAGCTGTTTTTT. This codes for CASSFTNTGELFF. The V gene is TRBV7-2, the J gene TRBJ2-2; D remains ambiguous. Trimming removed 3 bases at V and 0 bases at J, with 2 bases between. Germline assignment: CDR1 SGHTA and CDR2 FQGNSA. This CDR3 region has 13 residues.

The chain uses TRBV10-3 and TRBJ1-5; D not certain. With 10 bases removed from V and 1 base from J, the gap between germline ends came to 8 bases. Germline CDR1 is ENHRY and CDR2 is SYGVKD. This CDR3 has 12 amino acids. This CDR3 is CATIPSNQPQHF. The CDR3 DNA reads TGTGCCACCATACCAAGCAATCAGCCCCAGCATTTT.

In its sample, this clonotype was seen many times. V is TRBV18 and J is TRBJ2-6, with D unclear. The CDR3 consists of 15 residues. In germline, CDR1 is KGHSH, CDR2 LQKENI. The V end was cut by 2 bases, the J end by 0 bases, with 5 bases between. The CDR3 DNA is TGTGCCAGCTCACCAGACCGCTCTGGGGCCAACGTCCTGACTTTC. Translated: CASSPDRSGANVLTF.

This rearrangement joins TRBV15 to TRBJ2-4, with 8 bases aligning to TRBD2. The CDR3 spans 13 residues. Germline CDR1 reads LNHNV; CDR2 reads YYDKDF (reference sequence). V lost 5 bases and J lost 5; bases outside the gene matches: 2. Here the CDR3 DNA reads TGTGCCACCAGCCGGGGGGGAGAAAACATTCAGTACTTC. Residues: CATSRGGENIQYF. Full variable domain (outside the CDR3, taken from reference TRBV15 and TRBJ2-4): DAMVIQNPRYQVTQFGKPVTLSCSQTLNHNVMYWYQQKSSQAPKLLFHYYDKDFNNEADTPDNFQSRRPNTSFCFLDIRSPGLGDTAMYLCATSRGGENIQYFGAGTRLSVL.

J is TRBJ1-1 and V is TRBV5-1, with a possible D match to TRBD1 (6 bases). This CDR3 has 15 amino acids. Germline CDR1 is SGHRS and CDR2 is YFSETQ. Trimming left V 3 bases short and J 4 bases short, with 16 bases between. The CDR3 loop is CASSSSTGDGTEAFF. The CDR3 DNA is TGCGCCAGCAGCTCCTCGACAGGCGATGGCACTGAAGCTTTCTTT.

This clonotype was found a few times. In DNA, the CDR3 is TGTGCCAGCAGCACCAATTACGCCGGGGAGCTGTTTTTT. Its translation: CASSTNYAGELFF. The gene calls are TRBV5-4 and TRBJ2-2, with D unresolved. Germline V lookup: CDR1 SGHNT, CDR2 YYREEE (reference sequence). The CDR3 spans 13 residues. V was cut by 4 bases and J by 6 bases, with 10 bases left in between.